The next 27 T cell receptor beta chains were all read from a single sample in a study of T cell changes during pregnancy in multiple sclerosis. Sequenced by immunoSEQ multiplex PCR; TCRdb stores in-frame clones only, minus some. The table shows 65,000 to 80,000 clones, with around 93% occurring only once. This sample comprised peripheral blood, obtained in the second trimester of pregnancy. The origin of the receptors is a female donor with multiple sclerosis, enrolled in a pregnancy study.

The V gene is TRBV6-5, the J gene TRBJ1-3; TRBD1 aligns across 8 bases. In germline, CDR1 is MNHEY, CDR2 SVGAGI. The CDR3 consists of 15 residues. The V gene end was trimmed by 8 bases and the J gene end by 1 base; junction bases not matched to a gene: 7. CDR3 bases: TGTGCCAGCGTTGCTGACAGGGGATCTGGAAACACCATATATTTT. Translated: CASVADRGSGNTIYF.

The chain links TRBV30 to TRBJ1-5; TRBD1 matches at 11 bases. Germline V gene sequence: CDR1 GTSNPN, CDR2 SVGIG (reference sequence). The V segment lost 0 bases and the J segment 4 bases; nucleotides outside the gene matches: 5. The CDR3 loop spans 16 amino acids. CDR3 in amino acids: CAWSVFGQGANQPQHF. CDR3 bases: TGTGCCTGGAGTGTTTTTGGACAGGGGGCAAATCAGCCCCAGCATTTT.

With respect to this clone: An end of the junction differs from the germline gene, which may be a read error. V gene TRBV6-1 combines with J gene TRBJ1-2; no reliable D call. The CDR3 length is 8 residues. The germline CDR1 and CDR2 sequences are MNHNS and SASEGT. The CDR3 nucleotides read TGTGCCAGCAGTGAATATGCCTTC. Translating it yields CASSEYAF.

The CDR3 here is CASSARPGLAGAGELFF. DNA of the CDR3: TGTGCCAGCAGCGCCCGTCCGGGACTAGCGGGGGCCGGGGAGCTGTTTTTT. This rearrangement joins TRBV9 to TRBJ2-2; 14 bases align to TRBD2. The ends lost 3 bases at V and 6 bases at J; junction bases unmatched: 7. CDR1 SGDLS and CDR2 YYNGEE come from the germline V gene. The CDR3 length is 17 residues.

The V call is TRBV19, the J call TRBJ1-1; D not certain. The CDR3 extends over 11 amino acids. Deletions cut 2 bases from V and 11 bases from J, with 9 bases between. Germline values: CDR1 LNHDA, CDR2 SQIVND (reference sequence). CDR3 sequence: CASSINVEAFF. CDR3 sequence (DNA): TGTGCCAGTAGTATAAATGTGGAGGCTTTCTTT.

This clone has just one count. This chain connects TRBV10-3 to TRBJ2-7; weak D call: TRBD1 (6 bases). The germline CDR1 and CDR2 sequences are ENHRY and SYGVKD. Deletions cut 0 bases from V and 5 bases from J, with 14 bases between. This CDR3 is built from 15 residues. The CDR3 loop is CAISESVSTGNEQYF. The CDR3 coding sequence is TGTGCCATCAGTGAGTCAGTCTCGACAGGAAACGAGCAGTACTTC.

The gene calls are TRBV4-1 and TRBJ2-5; the D gene is possibly TRBD2 (7 bases). The CDR3 length is 19 residues. V was clipped by 2 bases and J by 2 bases, with 24 bases between them. The germline CDR1 and CDR2 sequences are MGHRA and YSYEKL. CDR3 coding DNA: TGCGCCAGCAGCCAACCATGGGGGGGGACAATGAGGGGACAAGAGACCCAGTACTTC. It specifies CASSQPWGGTMRGQETQYF.

This rearrangement joins TRBV5-1 to TRBJ2-3; maybe TRBD2 (7 bases). The CDR3 has 15 residues. Trimming took off 1 base at V and 2 bases at J, with 11 bases between the two ends. Per germline, CDR1 SGHRS and CDR2 YFSETQ. The CDR3 DNA reads as TGCGCCAGCAGCTTGCGGGGGGCCACCACAGATACGCAGTATTTT. It specifies CASSLRGATTDTQYF.

This clone was observed a single time. This rearrangement joins TRBV20-1 to TRBJ2-5; D is ambiguous. The V gene's germline CDR1 is DFQATT and CDR2 SNEGSKA (reference sequence). V was shortened by 5 bases and J by 5 bases, with 9 bases between the two germline ends. The length of the CDR3 is 11 residues. In nucleotides, the CDR3 is TGCAGTGCTCGATCAGCGGAGACCCAGTACTTC. Translating it yields CSARSAETQYF.

The gene calls are TRBV5-1 and TRBJ1-3; 7 bases are shared with TRBD1. Germline lookup yields CDR1 SGHRS and CDR2 YFSETQ. This CDR3 spans 17 amino acids. The ends lost 2 bases at V and 0 bases at J; junction bases unmatched: 8. The CDR3 spells CASSFNLWDSSGNTIYF. CDR3 nucleotide sequence: TGCGCCAGCAGCTTTAATCTTTGGGACAGCTCTGGAAACACCATATATTTT.

V is TRBV6-1 and J is TRBJ1-1, with D unresolved. This CDR3 region has 13 residues. The germline gives CDR1 MNHNS, CDR2 SASEGT. V was clipped by 6 bases and J by 4 bases, with 12 bases between them. CDR3 residues: CASRDFRGTEAFF. Here the CDR3 DNA reads TGTGCCAGCAGAGACTTTCGCGGCACTGAAGCTTTCTTT.

The rearrangement joins TRBV5-4 to TRBJ2-5; the match to TRBD2 covers 10 bases. With 3 bases clipped from V and 2 bases from J, the junction kept 10 bases outside the gene matches. CDR3 size: 17 residues. Germline CDR1 and CDR2: SGHNT and YYREEE (reference sequence). CDR3 sequence (DNA): TGTGCCAGCAGCTCGTTCGGACTAGCGGAATTACAAGAGACCCAGTACTTC. Its translation is CASSSFGLAELQETQYF.

The rearrangement uses TRBV4-2 and TRBJ2-3, with 9 bases lining up with TRBD2. J gave up 2 bases and V 1 base, and 7 bases lay outside the gene matches. The CDR3 consists of 17 residues. The germline gives CDR1 LGHNA, CDR2 YNFKEQ. Here the CDR3 reads CASSQAQRGALTDTQYF. CDR3 nucleotides: TGTGCCAGCAGCCAAGCCCAGCGGGGGGCCCTCACAGATACGCAGTATTTT.

The gene calls are TRBV30 and TRBJ1-6; D remains ambiguous. CDR3 length: 16 amino acids. The germline V and J ends were trimmed by 0 bases and 0 bases, with 9 bases remaining between them. Looked up from germline, CDR1 is GTSNPN and CDR2 is SVGIG (reference sequence). In nucleotides, the CDR3 is TGTGCCTGGAGTGTATCCGGGAGCTCCTATAATTCACCCCTCCACTTT. Protein product: CAWSVSGSSYNSPLHF.

J is TRBJ1-1 and V is TRBV5-4, with 9 bases that match TRBD1. V lost 5 bases to trimming and J lost 5 bases; unmatched junction nucleotides: 4. The CDR3 loop spans 13 amino acids. The germline CDR1 and CDR2 sequences are SGHNT and YYREEE (reference sequence). CDR3 residues: CASRTGGRTEAFF. The CDR3 DNA sequence: TGTGCCAGCAGGACAGGGGGTAGGACTGAAGCTTTCTTT.

CDR3 nucleotides: TGTGCCAGCAGTTACGGGACTAGCGGGGACCCCTACGAGCAGTACTTC. Translating gives CASSYGTSGDPYEQYF. The V gene is TRBV6-5, the J gene TRBJ2-7; 13 bases match TRBD2. In germline, CDR1 is MNHEY, CDR2 SVGAGI. The CDR3 is 16 amino acids. V dropped 2 bases and J dropped 2; count of bases not matched to a gene: 3.

This sequence joins TRBV19 and TRBJ1-5, with 10 bases aligning to TRBD1. With V trimmed by 6 bases and J by 8 bases, 1 base remained unmatched. This CDR3 contains 12 residues. Germline CDR1 LNHDA, CDR2 SQIVND (reference sequence). CDR3 region: CASRTGGEPQHF. The CDR3 DNA reads as TGTGCCAGTAGGACAGGGGGCGAGCCCCAGCATTTT. The full variable domain, in which reference TRBV19 and TRBJ1-5 provide the parts outside the CDR3, is DGGITQSPKYLFRKEGQNVTLSCEQNLNHDAMYWYRQDPGQGLRLIYYSQIVNDFQKGDIAEGYSVSREKKESFPLTVTSAQKNPTAFYLCASRTGGEPQHFGDGTRLSIL.

The CDR3 here is CASSQEATTAWETQYF. CDR3 nucleotide sequence: TGTGCCAGCAGCCAAGAAGCGACTACGGCTTGGGAGACCCAGTACTTC. V gene TRBV4-2 combines with J gene TRBJ2-5; the D gene is possibly TRBD2 (5 bases). Germline assignment: CDR1 LGHNA and CDR2 YNFKEQ. CDR3 size: 16 residues. Trimming took 0 bases from V and 5 from J, leaving 16 bases between them.

The rearrangement links TRBV20-1 to TRBJ2-5, with D perhaps TRBD2 (6 bases). From germline, CDR1 is DFQATT and CDR2 SNEGSKA (reference sequence). V was pared by 7 bases and J by 2 bases, with 8 bases between. The CDR3 is 11 residues long. The CDR3 DNA reads TGCAGTGGGAGGGATCAAGAGACCCAGTACTTC. This codes for CSGRDQETQYF.

V usage is TRBV2 and J usage is TRBJ1-2, with 7 bases aligning to TRBD1. The CDR3 is made up of 14 amino acids. V trimming: 6 bases; J trimming: 4 bases; junction bases outside the gene matches: 8. The V gene's germline CDR1 is SNHLY and CDR2 FYNNEI. CDR3 protein: CASRATGKSYGYTF. In DNA, the CDR3 is TGTGCCAGCAGGGCGACAGGGAAGAGCTATGGCTACACCTTC.

V gene TRBV7-2 combines with J gene TRBJ1-1, with a possible D match to TRBD1 (5 bases). The CDR3 is made up of 13 amino acids. V dropped 9 bases and J dropped 5 bases, with 16 bases sitting between them. Germline V gives CDR1 SGHTA, CDR2 FQGNSA. The CDR3 DNA sequence: TGTGCCAGGGGTTGGGCAGGGCGGACTGAAGCTTTCTTT. Amino acid sequence: CARGWAGRTEAFF.

The J gene is TRBJ1-2, the V gene TRBV15, with 12 bases lining up with TRBD1. V trimming: 1 base; J trimming: 0 bases; junction bases outside the gene matches: 6. Germline V gives CDR1 LNHNV, CDR2 YYDKDF (reference sequence). The CDR3 is 18 residues long. The CDR3 coding sequence is TGTGCCACCAGCAGAGGAGGGGGACAGGGGGCTGCTAACTATGGCTACACCTTC. This gives the protein CATSRGGGQGAANYGYTF.

The V call is TRBV13, the J call TRBJ1-6; 7 bases fit TRBD1. V lost 0 bases and J lost 11; bases outside the gene matches: 7. This CDR3 is 15 amino acids long. Germline V gene data show CDR1 as PRHDT and CDR2 as FYEKMQ (reference sequence). In DNA form, the CDR3 reads TGTGCCAGCAGCTTAGGCCTACAGGGGCTGGCACCCCTCCACTTT. The encoded protein is CASSLGLQGLAPLHF.

This chain connects TRBV6-1 to TRBJ1-4; D ambiguous. Trimming pared 1 base from V and 6 bases from J, leaving 6 bases between. Germline V gene sequence: CDR1 MNHNS, CDR2 SASEGT. This CDR3 spans 13 amino acids. CDR3 sequence reads: CASSEGAHEKLFF. As DNA, the CDR3 is TGTGCCAGCAGTGAAGGGGCCCATGAAAAACTGTTTTTT.

This rearrangement joins TRBV6-6 to TRBJ2-7, with 9 bases aligning to TRBD1. Germline-derived CDR1 and CDR2 are MNHNY and SVGAGI (reference sequence). The CDR3 sequence is 15 residues long. The ends lost 2 bases at V and 2 bases at J; junction bases unmatched: 4. The CDR3 DNA reads as TGTGCCAGCAGTTACAGGGGGACAGGGACCTACGAGCAGTACTTC. Protein product: CASSYRGTGTYEQYF.

The chain uses TRBV6-5 and TRBJ1-6; D may be TRBD1 (5 bases). CDR3 size: 13 residues. Germline values: CDR1 MNHEY, CDR2 SVGAGI. Trimming removed 8 bases at V and 10 bases at J, with 15 bases between. In DNA, the CDR3 is TGTGCCAGCGGGGGGACTGCCGCATCACCCCTCCACTTT. It yields the protein CASGGTAASPLHF.

V is TRBV10-3 and J is TRBJ2-1; 9 bases map to TRBD1. In germline, CDR1 is ENHRY, CDR2 SYGVKD. The CDR3 runs 14 residues. The trim removed 6 bases at V and 5 bases at J, leaving 5 bases unmatched. CDR3 amino acids: CAISGTGSHNEQFF. CDR3 DNA sequence: TGTGCCATCAGCGGGACAGGGTCCCACAATGAGCAGTTCTTC.